This passage covers 18 T cell receptor beta chains from one sample sequenced in a study of OX40 agonist ivuxolimab in advanced cancers. TCRdb's table, derived via immunoSEQ multiplex PCR, lists solely in-frame clones and lacks some. The data hold more than 50,000 clones, with about 76% observed a single time. This specimen consisted of CD4+ or CD8+ T cells sorted from blood, obtained in a trial of the OX40 agonist ivuxolimab. The origin of the receptors is an adult with an advanced solid tumor such as melanoma, head and neck, liver or kidney cancer.

V gene TRBV18 combines with J gene TRBJ2-7, with 10 bases fitting TRBD1. This CDR3 contains 16 residues. Trimming at V came to 6 bases and at J to 2 bases, leaving 10 bases not matched to a gene. Germline CDR1 and CDR2: KGHSH and LQKENI. This chain's CDR3 is CASSGGRDRGAYEQYF. Here the CDR3 DNA reads TGTGCCAGCTCCGGGGGCCGGGACAGGGGTGCCTACGAGCAGTACTTC.

The gene calls are TRBV19 and TRBJ2-6, with D unclear. Germline assignment: CDR1 LNHDA and CDR2 SQIVND (reference sequence). The CDR3 runs 13 residues. V lost 6 bases and J lost 2, with 5 bases in between. The CDR3 here is CASSKTGANVLTF. For the CDR3, the DNA is TGTGCCAGTAGCAAGACTGGGGCCAACGTCCTGACTTTC.

A single count supports this clone. The CDR3 DNA reads as TGTGCCTGGAGAGTCACCATGAACACTGAAGCTTTCTTT. Its protein is CAWRVTMNTEAFF. V is TRBV30 and J is TRBJ1-1; unclear D gene. The length of the CDR3 is 13 residues. Trimming removed 3 bases at V and 0 bases at J, with 8 bases between. Germline V gene lookup returns CDR1 GTSNPN and CDR2 SVGIG (reference sequence).

The rearrangement links TRBV18 to TRBJ2-5; maybe TRBD1 (6 bases). Per the germline V gene, CDR1 is KGHSH and CDR2 is LQKENI. This CDR3 contains 15 residues. The germline V and J ends were trimmed by 2 bases and 1 base, with 11 bases remaining between them. The CDR3 DNA reads TGTGCCAGCTCACCAATAGACAGGCTCCAAGAGACCCAGTACTTC. It encodes CASSPIDRLQETQYF.

The J gene is TRBJ1-1, the V gene TRBV10-3, with D possibly matching TRBD1 (5 bases). Germline V gene sequence: CDR1 ENHRY, CDR2 SYGVKD. The CDR3 runs to 13 residues. V was cut by 4 bases and J by 1 base, with 7 bases left in between. In DNA, the CDR3 is TGTGCCATCAGTGTTCAGGGGAACACTGAAGCTTTCTTT. Protein: CAISVQGNTEAFF.

By share, this clone ranks as medium-sized. The V gene is TRBV6-7, the J gene TRBJ1-4, with D perhaps matching TRBD1 (6 bases). TRBV6-7 is an ORF; its function is uncertain. The CDR3 length is 18 residues. V gave up 1 base and J gave up 0 bases, with 15 bases separating them. The CDR3 bases are TGTGCCAGCAGTTACTACACAGGGAACGGGTCAACTAATGAAAAACTGTTTTTT. This sequence encodes CASSYYTGNGSTNEKLFF.

The chain recombines TRBV11-2 with TRBJ2-5; D uncertain. The CDR3 loop spans 14 amino acids. Germline loops: CDR1 SGHAT, CDR2 FQNNGV. The germline V and J ends were trimmed by 2 bases and 4 bases, with 11 bases remaining between them. The CDR3: CASSLITLGETQYF. For the CDR3, the DNA is TGTGCCAGCAGCTTAATAACTCTCGGAGAGACCCAGTACTTC.

This rearrangement joins TRBV7-9 to TRBJ2-5; 7 bases are a match to TRBD2. The germline gives CDR1 SEHNR, CDR2 FQNEAQ (reference sequence). This CDR3 has 15 amino acids. V shed 4 bases and J 5 bases; nucleotides not matched to a gene: 10. The CDR3 coding sequence is TGTGCCAGCAGCTCCTCACTAGCGTGGGGGGAGACCCAGTACTTC. This translates into CASSSSLAWGETQYF.

This clone was seen only a few times. V usage is TRBV2 and J usage is TRBJ2-2, with a weak D call TRBD2 (5 bases). From germline, CDR1 is SNHLY and CDR2 FYNNEI. Trimming pared 8 bases from V and 4 bases from J, leaving 11 bases between. The CDR3 runs 13 residues. The CDR3 region is CASGQRFTGELFF. The CDR3 nucleotides are TGTGCCAGCGGGCAGCGGTTCACCGGGGAGCTGTTTTTT.

The CDR3 region is CASSLKAGQGVYEQYF. The CDR3 DNA reads TGTGCCAGCAGCTTAAAAGCGGGACAGGGGGTCTACGAGCAGTACTTC. The gene calls are TRBV7-9 and TRBJ2-7; 11 bases are a match to TRBD1. The CDR3 extends over 16 amino acids. Germline V gene lookup returns CDR1 SEHNR and CDR2 FQNEAQ (reference sequence). V shed 2 bases, J shed 3 bases, and the junction held 6 bases outside the gene matches.

This chain connects TRBV7-2 to TRBJ1-4; D might be TRBD1 (5 bases). Germline loops: CDR1 SGHTA, CDR2 FQGNSA. V was cut by 7 bases and J by 10 bases, with 22 bases left in between. The CDR3 covers 15 residues. CDR3 amino acids: CASTLTGGSIGKLFF. DNA of the CDR3: TGTGCCAGCACCCTCACGGGGGGGAGTATAGGAAAACTGTTTTTT.

The V call is TRBV5-1, the J call TRBJ1-1; possibly TRBD1 for D (5 bases). V shed 4 bases and J shed 5 bases, with 12 bases lying between them. Germline values: CDR1 SGHRS, CDR2 YFSETQ. This CDR3 spans 13 amino acids. In DNA form, the CDR3 reads TGCGCCAGCAGCCCAAACTGGGGGACTGAAGCTTTCTTT. It is translated as CASSPNWGTEAFF.

The genes are TRBV10-3 and TRBJ2-2, with D perhaps being TRBD1 or TRBD2 (5 bases each). V shed 6 bases and J shed 1 base, with 9 bases lying between them. CDR3 length: 14 amino acids. In germline, CDR1 is ENHRY, CDR2 SYGVKD. CDR3 loop: CAISRDENTGELFF. In DNA, the CDR3 is TGTGCCATCAGCCGGGACGAGAACACCGGGGAGCTGTTTTTT.

The V gene is TRBV5-4, the J gene TRBJ1-6; D not resolved. The CDR3 consists of 14 residues. Trimming stripped 0 bases from V and 4 bases from J, with 5 bases between. Germline CDR1 SGHNT, CDR2 YYREEE (reference sequence). DNA of the CDR3: TGTGCCAGCAGCTTGGAACAGTATAATTCACCCCTCCACTTT. Translation: CASSLEQYNSPLHF. Full variable domain (remainder filled in from reference TRBV5-4 and TRBJ1-6): ETGVTQSPTHLIKTRGQQVTLRCSSQSGHNTVSWYQQALGQGPQFIFQYYREEENGRGNFPPRFSGLQFPNYSSELNVNALELDDSALYLCASSLEQYNSPLHFGNGTRLTVT.

The V call is TRBV6-5, the J call TRBJ1-2; a weak D match, TRBD1 (6 bases). Trimming removed 2 bases from V and 8 bases from J, with 9 bases in between. The CDR3 has 12 amino acids. Germline CDR1 MNHEY, CDR2 SVGAGI. The CDR3 nucleotides are TGTGCCAGCAGTTACCCGGGGGGCGGCTACACCTTC. Its translation is CASSYPGGGYTF.

The J gene is TRBJ1-2, the V gene TRBV7-9; TRBD1 matches 7 bases. The CDR3 consists of 14 residues. Germline loops: CDR1 SEHNR, CDR2 FQNEAQ (reference sequence). V was clipped by 3 bases and J by 4 bases; unmatched bases: 5. The CDR3 protein is CASSFIGTAYGYTF. The CDR3 DNA reads as TGTGCCAGCAGCTTTATCGGGACAGCCTATGGCTACACCTTC.

The chain couples TRBV19 to TRBJ2-2; D unclear. V was trimmed by 7 bases and J by 0 bases, leaving 15 bases between them. Germline V gene data show CDR1 as LNHDA and CDR2 as SQIVND (reference sequence). The CDR3 is 16 residues long. CDR3 protein: CASTARRLANTGELFF. CDR3 coding DNA: TGTGCCAGTACAGCGCGGCGCCTCGCGAACACCGGGGAGCTGTTTTTT.

This sequence joins TRBV5-6 and TRBJ2-5; D is undetermined. This CDR3 is built from 13 residues. Trimming cost V 6 bases and J 4 bases, with 13 bases left between them. CDR1 and CDR2 from the germline V gene are SGHDT and YYEEEE. DNA of the CDR3: TGTGCCAGCAACTCGGCGGTAGGAGAGACCCAGTACTTC. Translation: CASNSAVGETQYF.